The entry below gives a single T cell receptor beta chain sequence along with its context. Its antigen remains unknown. This sample is part of a study of cytomegalovirus exposure and HLA in healthy donors. Study results and caveats: An Asian-associated ancestry cluster reportedly showed fewer N-insertions than the approximately 700-donor mean in a later analysis.

The V end was cut by 4 bases, the J end by 5 bases, with 14 bases between. The CDR3 totals 14 residues. The V gene's germline CDR1 is MNHEY and CDR2 SVGAGI. PCR employed 60 Vbeta and 13 Jbeta primers. Repertoires were generated with immunoSEQ multiplex PCR, while TCRdb's copy carries only in-frame clones and drops some. The data contain fewer than 40,000 clones, roughly 69% of them singletons. The specimen was PBMCs. The clonotype was recovered from a man aged 50-60 years in good health and CMV-seropositive. The rearrangement links TRBV6-5 to TRBJ2-5; tentatively, D is TRBD2 (6 bases). The CDR3 here is CASSSQLAGETQYF. The CDR3 nucleotides read TGTGCCAGCAGTTCGCAACTAGCCGGGGAGACCCAGTACTTC.